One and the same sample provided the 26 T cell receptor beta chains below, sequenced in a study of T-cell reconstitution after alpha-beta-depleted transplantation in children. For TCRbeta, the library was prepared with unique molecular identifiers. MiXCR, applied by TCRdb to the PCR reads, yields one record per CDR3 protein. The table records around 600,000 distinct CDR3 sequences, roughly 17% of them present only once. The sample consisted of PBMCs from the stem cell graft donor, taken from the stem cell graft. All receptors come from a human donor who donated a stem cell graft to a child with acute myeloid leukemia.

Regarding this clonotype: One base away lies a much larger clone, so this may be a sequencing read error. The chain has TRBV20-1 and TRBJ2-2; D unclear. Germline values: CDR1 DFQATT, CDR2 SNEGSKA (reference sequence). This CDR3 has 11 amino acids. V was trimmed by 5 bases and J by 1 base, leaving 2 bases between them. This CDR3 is CSAGNTGELFF. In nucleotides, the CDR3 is TGCAGTGCTGGGAACACCGGGGAGCTGTTTTTT.

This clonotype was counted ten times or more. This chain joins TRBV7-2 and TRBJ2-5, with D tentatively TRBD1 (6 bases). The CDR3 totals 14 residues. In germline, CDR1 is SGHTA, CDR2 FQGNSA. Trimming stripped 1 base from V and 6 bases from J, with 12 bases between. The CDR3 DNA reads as TGTGCCAGCAGCTTAGGGGACACGGGGAAGACCCAGTACTTC. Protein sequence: CASSLGDTGKTQYF.

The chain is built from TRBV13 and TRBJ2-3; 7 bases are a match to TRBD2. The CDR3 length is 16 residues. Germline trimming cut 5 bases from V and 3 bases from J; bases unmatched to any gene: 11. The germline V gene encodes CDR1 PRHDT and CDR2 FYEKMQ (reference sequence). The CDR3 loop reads CASSAPRGVATDTQYF. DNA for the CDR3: TGTGCCAGCAGCGCCCCCCGGGGGGTGGCAACAGATACGCAGTATTTT.

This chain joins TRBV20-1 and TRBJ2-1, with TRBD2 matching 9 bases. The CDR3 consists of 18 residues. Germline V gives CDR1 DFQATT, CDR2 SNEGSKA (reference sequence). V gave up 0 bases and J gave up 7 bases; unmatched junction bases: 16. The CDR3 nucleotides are TGCAGTGCTAGAGATCCGGAACTAAGCGGGGGGTTGGAAAATGAGCAGTTCTTC. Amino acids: CSARDPELSGGLENEQFF.

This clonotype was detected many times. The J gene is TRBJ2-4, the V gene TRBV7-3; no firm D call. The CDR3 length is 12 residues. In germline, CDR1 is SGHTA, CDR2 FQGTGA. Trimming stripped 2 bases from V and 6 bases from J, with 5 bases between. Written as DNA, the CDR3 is TGTGCCAGCAGCTTAGATGGAAACATTCAGTACTTC. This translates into CASSLDGNIQYF.

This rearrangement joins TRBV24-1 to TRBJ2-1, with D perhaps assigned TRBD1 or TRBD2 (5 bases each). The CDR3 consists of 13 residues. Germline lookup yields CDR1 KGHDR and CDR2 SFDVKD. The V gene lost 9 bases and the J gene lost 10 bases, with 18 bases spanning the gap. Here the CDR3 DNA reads TGTGCCACCTCGGGGCAGGTTGGCATGGAGCAGTTCTTC. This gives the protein CATSGQVGMEQFF.

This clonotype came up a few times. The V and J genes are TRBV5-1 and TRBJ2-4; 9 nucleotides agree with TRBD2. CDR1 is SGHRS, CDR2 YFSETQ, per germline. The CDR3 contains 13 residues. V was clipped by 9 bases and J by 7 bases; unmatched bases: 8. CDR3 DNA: TGCGCCACTCGGCGGGAGGGATCTAACATTCAGTACTTC. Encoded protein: CATRREGSNIQYF.

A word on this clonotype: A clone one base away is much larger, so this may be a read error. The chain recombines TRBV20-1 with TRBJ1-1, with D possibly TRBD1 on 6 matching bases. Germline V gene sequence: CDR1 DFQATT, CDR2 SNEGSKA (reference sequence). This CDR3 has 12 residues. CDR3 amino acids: CSASGGDTEAYF. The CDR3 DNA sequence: TGCAGTGCTAGCGGCGGGGACACTGAAGCTTACTTT.

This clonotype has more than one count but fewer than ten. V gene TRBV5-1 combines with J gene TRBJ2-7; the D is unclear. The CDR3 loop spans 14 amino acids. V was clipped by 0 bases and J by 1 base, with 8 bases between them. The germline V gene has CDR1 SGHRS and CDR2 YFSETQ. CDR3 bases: TGCGCCAGCAGCTTGGAAGTCGGATCCTACGAGCAGTACTTC. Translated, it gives CASSLEVGSYEQYF.

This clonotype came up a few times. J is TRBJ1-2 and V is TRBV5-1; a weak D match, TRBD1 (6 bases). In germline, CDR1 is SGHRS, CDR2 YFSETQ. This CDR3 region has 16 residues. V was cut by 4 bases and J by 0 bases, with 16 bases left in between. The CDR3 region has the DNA TGCGCCAGCAGCCACTACGGACAGAACCCTAACTATGGCTACACCTTC. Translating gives CASSHYGQNPNYGYTF.

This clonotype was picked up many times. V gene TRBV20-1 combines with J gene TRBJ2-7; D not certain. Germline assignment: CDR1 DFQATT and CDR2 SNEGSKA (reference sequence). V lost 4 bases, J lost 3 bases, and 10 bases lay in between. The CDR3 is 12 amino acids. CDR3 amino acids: CSATPDNYEQYF. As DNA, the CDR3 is TGCAGTGCTACTCCGGATAACTACGAGCAGTACTTC.

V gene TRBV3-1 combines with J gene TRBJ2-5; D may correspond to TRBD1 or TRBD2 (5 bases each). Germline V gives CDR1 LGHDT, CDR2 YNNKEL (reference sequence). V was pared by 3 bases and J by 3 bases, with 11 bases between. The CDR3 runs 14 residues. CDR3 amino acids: CASSHGDREETQYF. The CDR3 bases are TGTGCCAGCAGCCACGGGGACCGAGAAGAGACCCAGTACTTC.

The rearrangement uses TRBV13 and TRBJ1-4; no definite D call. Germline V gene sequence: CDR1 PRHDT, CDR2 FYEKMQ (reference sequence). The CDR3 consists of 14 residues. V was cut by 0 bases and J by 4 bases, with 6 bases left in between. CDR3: CASSLGSLNEKLFF. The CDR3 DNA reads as TGTGCCAGCAGCTTAGGCAGCCTTAATGAAAAACTGTTTTTT.

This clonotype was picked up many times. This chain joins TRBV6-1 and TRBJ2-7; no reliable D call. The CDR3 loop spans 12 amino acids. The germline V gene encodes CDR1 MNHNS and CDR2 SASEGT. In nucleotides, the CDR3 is TGTGCCAGCAGTGAAACCCCAGCTCAATTCCACGTC. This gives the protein CASSETPAQFHV.

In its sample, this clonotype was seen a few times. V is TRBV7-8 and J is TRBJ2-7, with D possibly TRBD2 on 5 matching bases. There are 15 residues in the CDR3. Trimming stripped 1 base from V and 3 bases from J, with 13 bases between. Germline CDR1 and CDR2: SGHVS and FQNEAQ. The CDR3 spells CASSLEAGRRYEQYF. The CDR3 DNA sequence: TGTGCCAGCAGCTTAGAGGCGGGTCGGCGCTACGAGCAGTACTTC.

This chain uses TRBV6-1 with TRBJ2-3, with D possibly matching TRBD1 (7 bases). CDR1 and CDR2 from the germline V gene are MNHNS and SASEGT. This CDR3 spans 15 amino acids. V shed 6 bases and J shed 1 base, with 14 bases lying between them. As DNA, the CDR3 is TGTGCCAGCAGCAGACTCAGGGGGGGCACAGATACGCAGTATTTT. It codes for CASSRLRGGTDTQYF.

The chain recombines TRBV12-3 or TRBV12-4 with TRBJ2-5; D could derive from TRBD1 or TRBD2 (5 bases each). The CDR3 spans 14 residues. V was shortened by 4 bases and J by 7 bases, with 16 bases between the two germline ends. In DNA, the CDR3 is TGTGCCAGCAGTTCGGGGTGGGGACCTACGACCCAGTACTTC. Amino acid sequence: CASSSGWGPTTQYF.

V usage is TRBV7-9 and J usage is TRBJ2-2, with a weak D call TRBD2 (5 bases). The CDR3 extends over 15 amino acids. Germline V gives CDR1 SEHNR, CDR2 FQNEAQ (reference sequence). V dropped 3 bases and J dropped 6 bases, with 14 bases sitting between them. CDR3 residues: CASSFPGIGAGELFF. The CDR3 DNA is TGTGCCAGCAGCTTTCCGGGGATCGGGGCCGGGGAGCTGTTTTTT.

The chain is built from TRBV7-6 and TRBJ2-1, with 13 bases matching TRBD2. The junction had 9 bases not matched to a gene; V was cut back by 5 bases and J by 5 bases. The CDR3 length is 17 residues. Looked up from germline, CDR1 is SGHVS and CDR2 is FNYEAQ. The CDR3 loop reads CASSPRAGTSGDNEQFF. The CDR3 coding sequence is TGTGCCAGCAGCCCTAGGGCCGGGACTAGCGGGGACAATGAGCAGTTCTTC.

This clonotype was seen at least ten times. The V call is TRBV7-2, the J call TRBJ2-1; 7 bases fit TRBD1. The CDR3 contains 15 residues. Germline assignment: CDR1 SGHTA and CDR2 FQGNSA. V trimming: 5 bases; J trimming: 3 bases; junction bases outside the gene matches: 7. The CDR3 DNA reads TGTGCCAGCAGCACACGACAGGGTGGCTACAATGAGCAGTTCTTC. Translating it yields CASSTRQGGYNEQFF.

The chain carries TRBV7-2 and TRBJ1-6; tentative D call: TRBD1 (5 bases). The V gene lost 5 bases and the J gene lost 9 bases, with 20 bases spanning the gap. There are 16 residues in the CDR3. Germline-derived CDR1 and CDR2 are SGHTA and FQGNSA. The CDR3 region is CASSQIPRVVPSPLHF. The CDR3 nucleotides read TGTGCCAGCAGCCAGATACCCAGGGTAGTTCCTTCACCCCTCCACTTT.

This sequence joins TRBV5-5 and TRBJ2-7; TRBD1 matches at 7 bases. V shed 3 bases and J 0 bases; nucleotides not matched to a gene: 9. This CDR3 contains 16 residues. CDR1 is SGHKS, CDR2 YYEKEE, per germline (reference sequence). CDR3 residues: CASSSSGTVLSYEQYV. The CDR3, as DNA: TGTGCCAGCAGCTCTTCCGGGACAGTACTCTCCTACGAGCAGTACGTC.

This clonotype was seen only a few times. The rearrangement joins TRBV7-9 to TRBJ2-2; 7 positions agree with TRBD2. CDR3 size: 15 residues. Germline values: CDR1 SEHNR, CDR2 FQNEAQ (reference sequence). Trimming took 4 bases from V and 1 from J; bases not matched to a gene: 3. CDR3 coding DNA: TGTGCCAGCAGCTCCCTAGCGGAGAACACCGGGGAGCTGTTTTTT. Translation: CASSSLAENTGELFF.

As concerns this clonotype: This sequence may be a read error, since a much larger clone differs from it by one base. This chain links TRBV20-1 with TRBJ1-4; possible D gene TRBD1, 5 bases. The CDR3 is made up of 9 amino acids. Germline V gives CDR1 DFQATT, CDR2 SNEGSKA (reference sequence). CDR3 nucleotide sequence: TGCTGTGCTGGGGGAAAACTGTTTTTT. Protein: CCAGGKLFF.

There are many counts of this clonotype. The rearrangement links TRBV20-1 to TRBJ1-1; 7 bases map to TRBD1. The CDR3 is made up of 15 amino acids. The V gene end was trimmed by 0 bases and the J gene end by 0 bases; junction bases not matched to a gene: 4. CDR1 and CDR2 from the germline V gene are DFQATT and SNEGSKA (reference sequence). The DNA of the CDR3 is TGCAGTGCTAGAGATGCCGGGACAGTGAACACTGAAGCTTTCTTT. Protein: CSARDAGTVNTEAFF.

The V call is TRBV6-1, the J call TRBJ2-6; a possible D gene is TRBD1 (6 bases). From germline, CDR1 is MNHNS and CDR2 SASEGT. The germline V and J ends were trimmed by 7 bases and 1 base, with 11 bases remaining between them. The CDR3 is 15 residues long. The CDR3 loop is CASKDGTSGANVLTF. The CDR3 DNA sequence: TGTGCCAGCAAAGATGGGACATCTGGGGCCAACGTCCTGACTTTC.